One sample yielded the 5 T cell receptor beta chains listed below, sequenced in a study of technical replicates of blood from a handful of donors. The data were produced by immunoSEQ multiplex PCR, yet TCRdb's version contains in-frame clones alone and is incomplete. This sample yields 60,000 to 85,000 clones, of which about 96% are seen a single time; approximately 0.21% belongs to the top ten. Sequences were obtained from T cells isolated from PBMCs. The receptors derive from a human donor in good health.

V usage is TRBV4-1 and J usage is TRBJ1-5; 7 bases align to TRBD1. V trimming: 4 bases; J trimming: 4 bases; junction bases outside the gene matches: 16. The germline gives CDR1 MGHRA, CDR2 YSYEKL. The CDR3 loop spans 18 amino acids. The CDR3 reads CASSRDPFPGQLNQPQHF. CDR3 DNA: TGCGCCAGCAGCCGAGACCCCTTCCCGGGACAGCTAAATCAGCCCCAGCATTTT.

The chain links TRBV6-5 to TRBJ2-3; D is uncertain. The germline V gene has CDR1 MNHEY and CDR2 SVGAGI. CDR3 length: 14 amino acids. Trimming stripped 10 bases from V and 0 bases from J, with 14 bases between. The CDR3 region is CATQTQRSTDTQYF. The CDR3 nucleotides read TGTGCCACCCAAACCCAGCGAAGCACAGATACGCAGTATTTT.

CDR3 amino acids: CASSLGSGRRSIEQFF. CDR3 nucleotide sequence: TGTGCCAGCAGCTTAGGCTCGGGGAGGCGGTCTATCGAGCAGTTCTTC. The chain has TRBV11-3 and TRBJ2-1, with a weak D call TRBD2 (6 bases). V was cut by 1 base and J by 10 bases, with 20 bases left in between. This CDR3 has 16 amino acids. Germline V gene data show CDR1 as SGHNT and CDR2 as YENEEA.

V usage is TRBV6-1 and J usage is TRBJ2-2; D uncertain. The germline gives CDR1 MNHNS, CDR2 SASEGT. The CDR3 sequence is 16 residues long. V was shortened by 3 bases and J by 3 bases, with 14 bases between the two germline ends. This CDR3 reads CASSDSLRHYTGELFF. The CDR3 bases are TGTGCCAGCAGTGATAGTTTGAGACATTACACCGGGGAGCTGTTTTTT.

Written as DNA, the CDR3 is TGTGCCAGCAGCTTACTGGCGGGGGGCACCACAGATACGCAGTATTTT. Protein sequence: CASSLLAGGTTDTQYF. The chain carries TRBV11-3 and TRBJ2-3, with 8 nucleotides matching TRBD2. Germline CDR1 SGHNT, CDR2 YENEEA. Unmatched junction bases numbered 6, after V lost 2 bases and J lost 2 bases. The CDR3 runs to 16 residues.